The clone carrying this T cell receptor (beta chain) was seen a few times. Its antigen is unknown. The germline CDR1 and CDR2 sequences are SGHRS and YFSETQ. The CDR3 covers 15 residues. V was pared by 4 bases and J by 5 bases, with 8 bases of the junction left unmatched. During its preparation, the TCRbeta library received unique molecular identifiers. TCRdb fed the PCR reads into MiXCR, producing one record per CDR3 protein. The sample lists 330,000 or so distinct CDR3 sequences, just over 7.5% occurring once. This sample was taken from a study of T-cell reconstitution after alpha-beta-depleted transplantation in children. Study-wide results and caveats: T cells produced anew were the main source of T-cell counts and diversity one year after transplant.

This chain joins TRBV5-1 and TRBJ1-4; 7 nucleotides line up with TRBD1. This specimen was peripheral blood, taken 360 days after TCRalphabeta/CD19-depleted stem cell transplant. The origin of this receptor is a female patient under 10 years old who had a stem cell transplant for Fanconi anemia, so the T cells may come from the graft donor. The CDR3 DNA follows: TGCGCCAGCAGCCCGTGGGACAGCGAGAATGAAAAACTGTTTTTT. It encodes CASSPWDSENEKLFF.